Here is one T cell receptor beta chain with its context. What was amplified from RNA transcripts were TCR beta CDR3 regions. Carried out on the TCR CDR3, a first-round RT-PCR used the HTBI primer set. MiXCR, applied by TCRdb to the multiplex PCR reads, yields one record per CDR3 protein. The sample gives 250,000 to 300,000 distinct CDR3 sequences, roughly 13% of which show up once; 7.9% is in the top ten. The entry originates in a study of T cells in Graves' hyperthyroidism and ophthalmopathy. In germline, CDR1 is DFQATT, CDR2 SNEGSKA (reference sequence). With 3 bases removed from V and 2 bases from J, the gap between germline ends came to 14 bases. This CDR3 is 14 amino acids long.

The receptor comes from a woman in her thirties or forties with Graves' hyperthyroidism. Sequences were obtained from blood. The gene calls are TRBV20-1 and TRBJ2-7, with D uncertain. The CDR3 sequence is CSASGRVPPYEQYF. The CDR3 nucleotides are TGCAGTGCTAGCGGACGGGTTCCCCCCTACGAGCAGTACTTC.